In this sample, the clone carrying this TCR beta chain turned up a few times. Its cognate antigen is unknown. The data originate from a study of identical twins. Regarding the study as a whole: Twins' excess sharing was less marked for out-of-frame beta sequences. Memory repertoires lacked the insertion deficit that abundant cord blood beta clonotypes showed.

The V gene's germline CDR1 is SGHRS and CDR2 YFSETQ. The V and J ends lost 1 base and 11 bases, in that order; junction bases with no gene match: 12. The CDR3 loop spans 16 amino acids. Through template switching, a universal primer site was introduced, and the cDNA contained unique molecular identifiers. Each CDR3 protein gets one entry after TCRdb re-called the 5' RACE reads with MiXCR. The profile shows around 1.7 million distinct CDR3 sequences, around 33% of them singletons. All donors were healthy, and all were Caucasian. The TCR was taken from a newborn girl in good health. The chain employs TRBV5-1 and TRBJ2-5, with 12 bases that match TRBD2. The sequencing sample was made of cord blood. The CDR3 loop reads CASSLTSGGNTNEQYF. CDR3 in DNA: TGCGCCAGCAGCTTGACTAGCGGGGGGAATACAAATGAGCAGTACTTC.